This T cell receptor (beta chain) was recorded in a study of blood T cell repertoires in COVID-19 (dated by TCRdb to 2020 to 2021). Concerning the study at large: Samples from collaborators originated in the United States, Italy and Spain and spanned both the acute and convalescent phases of COVID-19. The material from the prospective study consisted of cDNA or gDNA derived from T cells, B-cell-depleted T cells, or PBMCs. Deeply sampled blood TCRbeta repertoires from subjects exposed to, actively infected with, or recovered from COVID-19 were included in the dataset. The repertoires were released in a freely available public database intended as a resource for research on the immune response to SARS-CoV-2. The samples were drawn from two sources: the first 160 participants of the ongoing ImmuneRACE study, and 1,200 or so subjects contributed by 6 global collaborators. The sample metadata nearly always contained a de-identified subject ID, COVID-19 status, age in years and sex. Where available, HLA class I and class II types were obtained from metadata supplied by the sample provider rather than from assay-based typing. General study outcomes and caveats: The amount of clinical and demographic metadata varied by source and participant and was provided uncurated.

From the cysteine up to the phenylalanine, the CDR3 has a length of 15 residues. CDR3 DNA is the only sequence kept; it has 45 bases, read in frame from the first base. V is pared back by 0 bases and J by 9 bases, with 12 bases lying between the germline termini. From the germline V gene (reference sequence), CDR1 is LGHDT and CDR2 is YNNKEL. The immunoSEQ Assay, a bias-controlled multiplex PCR, was used to amplify TCRbeta CDR3 regions from genomic DNA. From the authors' description of their analysis: The number of nucleated cells in each sample was estimated from the amplification of reference gene primers within the assay. To quantify the absolute abundance of each unique TCRbeta CDR3 rearrangement, sequence reads were collapsed and filtered. For each sample, productive Simpson clonality was calculated as the square root of Simpson's diversity index over productive rearrangements. TCRdb mirrors the immuneACCESS table, restricted to in-frame sequences. Some clones are absent from its copies; in checked studies, under half trace to an unresolved V gene, and the reason for the others is unknown. The V and J calls and the clone size are those of that table, but D and trimming were determined from the DNA. Present in this sample are a few hundred thousand clones, 80% to 90% of which were seen just once. The ten top clones hold less than 8.5% of the sample.

About this clone itself: Its antigen target is currently unknown. Per-base qualities were not stored, and no clone one base away is much larger.

Participants in the prospective study were enrolled through a virtual design, were aged roughly 18 to 100 years, and lived in 24 United States geographic areas. In the prospective study, participants were assigned to cohorts based on the clinical history participants reported in a screening survey and a study questionnaire. A participant counted as exposed if, within 2 weeks of entering the study, that participant had been in contact with someone who had a PCR-confirmed or clinician-diagnosed COVID-19 case. In the prospective study, whole blood, serum and a nasopharyngeal or oropharyngeal swab were collected from each participant by mobile phlebotomists. Additional blood draws and questionnaires over an approximately 2-month period could optionally be provided by prospective study participants. Prospective study blood samples were shipped either frozen or at room temperature before DNA extraction.

Sequenced sample: PBMCs or T cells enriched from blood (not recorded which). This receptor chain uses TRBV3-1 (or the pseudogene TRBV3-2) and TRBJ1-6; no D gene is confidently identified. The source of this sequence is a woman aged 50 to 65 who had been exposed to COVID-19. Here the CDR3 is given as CASSQERLRGSPLHF. The nucleotide sequence is given as TGTGCCAGCAGCCAAGAGAGGTTGCGGGGTTCACCCCTCCACTTT.